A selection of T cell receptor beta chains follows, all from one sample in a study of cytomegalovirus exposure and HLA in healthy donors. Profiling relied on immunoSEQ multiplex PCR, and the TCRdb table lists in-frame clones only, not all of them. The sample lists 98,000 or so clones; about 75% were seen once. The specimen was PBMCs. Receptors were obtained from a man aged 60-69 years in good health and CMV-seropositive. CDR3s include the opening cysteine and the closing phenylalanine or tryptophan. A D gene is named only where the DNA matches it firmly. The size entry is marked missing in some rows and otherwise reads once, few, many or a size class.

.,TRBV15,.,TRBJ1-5,CATSRGGSNNQPQHF,TGTGCCACCAGCAGAGGAGGGAGCAACAATCAGCCCCAGCATTTT
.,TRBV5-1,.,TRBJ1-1,CASSLVGGLMNTEAFF,TGCGCCAGCAGCTTGGTTGGGGGCCTAATGAACACTGAAGCTTTCTTT
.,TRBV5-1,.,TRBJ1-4,CASRLDTGTNEKLFF,TGCGCCAGCAGACTCGACACTGGTACTAATGAAAAACTGTTTTTT
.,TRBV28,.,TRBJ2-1,CASSFGALETYNEQFF,TGTGCCAGCAGTTTTGGGGCGCTGGAGACCTACAATGAGCAGTTCTTC
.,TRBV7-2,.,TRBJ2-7,CASSLSSYEQYF,TGTGCCAGCAGCTTGTCATCCTACGAGCAGTACTTC
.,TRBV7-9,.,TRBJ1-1,CSSSLAGGATEAFF,TGTTCCAGCAGCTTAGCCGGGGGGGCCACTGAAGCTTTCTTT
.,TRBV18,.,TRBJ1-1,CASSPNQGSTEAFF,TGTGCCAGCTCACCGAATCAGGGTAGCACTGAAGCTTTCTTT
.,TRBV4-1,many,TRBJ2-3,CASSQDDFIKPDTQYF,TGCGCCAGCAGCCAAGACGACTTCATCAAGCCGGATACGCAGTATTTT
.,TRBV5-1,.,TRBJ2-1,CASSLISGRDNEQFF,TGCGCCAGCAGCTTGATTAGCGGCCGAGACAATGAGCAGTTCTTC
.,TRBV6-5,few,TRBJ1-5,CASSEARVAFQHF,TGTGCCAGCAGTGAGGCCCGGGTCGCCTTTCAGCATTTT
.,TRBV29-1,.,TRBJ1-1,CSVAGRGSTEAFF,TGCAGCGTGGCCGGGAGGGGGAGTACTGAAGCTTTCTTT
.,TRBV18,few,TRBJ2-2,CASSPPRRRNTGELFF,TGTGCCAGCTCACCCCCCCGGCGGCGGAACACCGGGGAGCTGTTTTTT
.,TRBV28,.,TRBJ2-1,CASSSTLTGDNNEQFF,TGTGCCAGCAGTTCTACCTTGACAGGAGATAACAATGAGCAGTTCTTC
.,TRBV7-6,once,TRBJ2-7,CASSLDPNGEQYF,TGTGCCAGCAGCTTAGACCCCAACGGGGAGCAGTACTTC